The clone carrying this T cell receptor (beta chain) was counted at least ten times. The data are from a study of identical twins. Using its own MiXCR run on the 5' RACE reads, TCRdb lists one record per CDR3 protein. The table has fewer than 350,000 distinct CDR3 sequences, about 8.3% seen once. The V gene's germline CDR1 is SGHVS and CDR2 FQNEAQ. Trimming cost V 2 bases and J 4 bases; bases outside gene matches: 9. The CDR3 has 16 amino acids. Separately, the same data were catalogued under a study of yellow fever vaccine responses in identical twins.

This TCR was recovered from a woman aged 18 to 35 in good health. The chain uses TRBV7-8 and TRBJ2-7; 9 nucleotides match TRBD2. The sequenced sample consisted of memory (CD45RO+) T cells sorted from blood. The CDR3 DNA follows: TGTGCCAGCAGCTTAAAAGGGGCTAGCGGGAATTACGAGCAGTACTTC. This gives the protein CASSLKGASGNYEQYF.